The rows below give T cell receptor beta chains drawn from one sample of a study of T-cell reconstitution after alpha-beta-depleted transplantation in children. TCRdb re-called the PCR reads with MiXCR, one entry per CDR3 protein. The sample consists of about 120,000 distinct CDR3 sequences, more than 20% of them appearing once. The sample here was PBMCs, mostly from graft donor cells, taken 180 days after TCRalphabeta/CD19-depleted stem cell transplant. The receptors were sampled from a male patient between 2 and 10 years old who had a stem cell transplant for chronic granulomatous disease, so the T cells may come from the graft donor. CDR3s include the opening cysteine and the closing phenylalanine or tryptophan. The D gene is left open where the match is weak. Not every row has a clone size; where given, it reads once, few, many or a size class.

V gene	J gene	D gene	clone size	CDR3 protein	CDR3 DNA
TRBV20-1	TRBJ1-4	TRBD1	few	CSATRGAGEKLFF	TGCAGTGCCACCAGGGGGGCGGGAGAAAAACTGTTTTTT
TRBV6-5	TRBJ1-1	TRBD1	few	CASSYGTGNTEAFF	TGTGCCAGCAGTTACGGGACAGGGAACACTGAAGCTTTCTTT
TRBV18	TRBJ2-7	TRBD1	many	CASSRTGGFEQYF	TGTGCCAGCTCACGGACAGGGGGCTTCGAGCAGTACTTC
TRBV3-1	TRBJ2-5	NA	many	CASRRSLGNQETQYF	TGTGCCAGCAGGCGATCCCTGGGGAACCAAGAGACCCAGTACTTC
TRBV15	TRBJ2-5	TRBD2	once	CATSRAAGGGETQYF	TGTGCCACCAGCAGAGCCGCGGGGGGTGGAGAGACCCAGTACTTC
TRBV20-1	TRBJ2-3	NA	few	CSARRAGTRTDTQYF	TGCAGTGCTAGGCGGGCGGGAACGCGCACAGATACGCAGTATTTT
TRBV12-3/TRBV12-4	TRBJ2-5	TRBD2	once	CASSLRGGLQTQYF	TGTGCCAGCAGTCTCCGGGGGGGCCTGCAGACCCAGTACTTC
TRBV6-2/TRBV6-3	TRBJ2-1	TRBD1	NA	CASSQTGTGGWNEQFF	TGTGCCAGCAGCCAGACCGGGACAGGGGGCTGGAATGAGCAGTTCTTC
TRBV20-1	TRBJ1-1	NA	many	CRAQTNTEAFF	TGCAGGGCCCAGACGAACACTGAAGCTTTCTTT
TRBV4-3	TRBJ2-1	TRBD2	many	CASSQEWGRAFYNEQFF	TGCGCCAGCAGCCAAGAATGGGGGAGGGCCTTCTACAATGAGCAGTTCTTC
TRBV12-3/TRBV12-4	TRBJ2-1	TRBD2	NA	CASSLIGIERDIHNEQFF	TGTGCCAGCAGCCTTATTGGGATAGAGCGGGATATCCACAATGAGCAGTTCTTC
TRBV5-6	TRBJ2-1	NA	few	CASSLGGGTYNEQFF	TGTGCCAGCAGCTTGGGCGGGGGCACATACAATGAGCAGTTCTTC
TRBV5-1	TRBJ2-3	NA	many	CASSLKMSDTDTQYF	TGCGCCAGCAGCTTGAAGATGAGTGACACAGATACGCAGTATTTT
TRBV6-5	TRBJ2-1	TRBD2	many	CASSSEAGVNEQFF	TGTGCCAGCAGTTCCGAAGCGGGAGTGAATGAGCAGTTCTTC
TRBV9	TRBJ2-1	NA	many	CASSARPATSSYNEQFF	TGTGCCAGCAGCGCCCGCCCAGCCACCAGCTCCTACAATGAGCAGTTCTTC